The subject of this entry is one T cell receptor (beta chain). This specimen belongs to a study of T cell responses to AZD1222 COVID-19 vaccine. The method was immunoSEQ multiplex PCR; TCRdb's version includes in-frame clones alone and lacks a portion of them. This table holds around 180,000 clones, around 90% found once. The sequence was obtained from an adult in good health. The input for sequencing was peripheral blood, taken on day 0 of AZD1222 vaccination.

The CDR3 protein is CASSPSGGTTQYF. The CDR3 nucleotides read TGTGCCAGCAGCCCCAGTGGGGGTACGACGCAGTACTTC. The rearrangement joins TRBV7-6 to TRBJ2-7; D is possibly TRBD1 or TRBD2 (5 bases each). Germline lookup yields CDR1 SGHVS and CDR2 FNYEAQ. Trimming took 5 bases from V and 9 from J, leaving 17 bases between them. The CDR3 loop spans 13 amino acids. The whole variable domain, filled in from reference TRBV7-6 and TRBJ2-7, reads GAGVSQSPRYKVTKRGQDVALRCDPISGHVSLYWYRQALGQGPEFLTYFNYEAQQDKSGLPNDRFSAERPEGSISTLTIQRTEQRDSAMYRCASSPSGGTTQYFGPGTRLTVT.